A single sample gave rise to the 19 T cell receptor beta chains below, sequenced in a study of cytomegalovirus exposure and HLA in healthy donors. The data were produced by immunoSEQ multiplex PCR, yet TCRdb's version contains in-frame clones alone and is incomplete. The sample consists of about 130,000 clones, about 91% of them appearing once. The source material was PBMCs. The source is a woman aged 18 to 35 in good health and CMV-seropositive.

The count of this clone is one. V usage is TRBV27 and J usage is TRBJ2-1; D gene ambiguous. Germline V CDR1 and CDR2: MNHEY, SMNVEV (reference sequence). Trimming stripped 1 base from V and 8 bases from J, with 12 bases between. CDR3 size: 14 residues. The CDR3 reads CASSLYTVSDEQFF. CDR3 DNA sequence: TGTGCCAGCAGTTTATATACTGTGAGCGATGAGCAGTTCTTC.

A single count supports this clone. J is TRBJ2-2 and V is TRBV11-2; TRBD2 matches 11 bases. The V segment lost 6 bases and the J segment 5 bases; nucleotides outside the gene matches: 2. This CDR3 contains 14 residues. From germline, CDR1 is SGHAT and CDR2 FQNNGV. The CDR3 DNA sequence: TGTGCCAGCAGTCGACTAGCGGGAACCGGGGAGCTGTTTTTT. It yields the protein CASSRLAGTGELFF.

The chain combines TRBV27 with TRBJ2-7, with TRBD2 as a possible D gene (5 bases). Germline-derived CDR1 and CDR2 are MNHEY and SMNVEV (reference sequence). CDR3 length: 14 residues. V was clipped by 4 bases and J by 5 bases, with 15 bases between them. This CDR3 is CASSYSGFTHEQYF. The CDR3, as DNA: TGTGCCAGCAGTTACTCGGGATTTACCCACGAGCAGTACTTC.

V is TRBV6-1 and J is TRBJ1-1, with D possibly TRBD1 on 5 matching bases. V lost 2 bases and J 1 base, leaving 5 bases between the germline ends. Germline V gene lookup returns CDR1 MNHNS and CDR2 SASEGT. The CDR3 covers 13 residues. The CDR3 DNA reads TGTGCCAGCAGTGAACAGGGGAACACTGAAGCTTTCTTT. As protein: CASSEQGNTEAFF.

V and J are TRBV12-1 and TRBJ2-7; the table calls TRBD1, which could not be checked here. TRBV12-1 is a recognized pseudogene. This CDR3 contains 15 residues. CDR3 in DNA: TGTGCCAGCAGCTTTAGCGGGACAGGGGGTGGCGAGCAGTACTTC. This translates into CASSFSGTGGGEQYF.

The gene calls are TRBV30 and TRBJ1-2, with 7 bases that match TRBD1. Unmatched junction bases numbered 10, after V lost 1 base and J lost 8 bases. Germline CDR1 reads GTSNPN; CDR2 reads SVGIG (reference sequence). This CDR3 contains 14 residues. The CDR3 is CAWSGGQTRYGYTF. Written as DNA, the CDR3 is TGTGCCTGGAGTGGGGGACAGACCCGGTACGGCTACACCTTC.

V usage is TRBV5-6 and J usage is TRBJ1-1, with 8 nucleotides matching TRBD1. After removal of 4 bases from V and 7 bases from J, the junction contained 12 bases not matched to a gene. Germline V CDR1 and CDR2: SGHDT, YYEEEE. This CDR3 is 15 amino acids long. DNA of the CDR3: TGTGCCAGCAGCGGTGACAGGGGATGGGAGGGTGAAGCTTTCTTT. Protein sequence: CASSGDRGWEGEAFF.

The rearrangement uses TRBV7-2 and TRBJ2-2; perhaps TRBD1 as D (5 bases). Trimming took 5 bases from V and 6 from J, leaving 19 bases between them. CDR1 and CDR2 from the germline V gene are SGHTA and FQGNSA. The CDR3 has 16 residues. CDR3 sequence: CASSLLIGPQAGELFF. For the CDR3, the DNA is TGTGCCAGCAGCCTTCTGATAGGCCCACAGGCCGGGGAGCTGTTTTTT.

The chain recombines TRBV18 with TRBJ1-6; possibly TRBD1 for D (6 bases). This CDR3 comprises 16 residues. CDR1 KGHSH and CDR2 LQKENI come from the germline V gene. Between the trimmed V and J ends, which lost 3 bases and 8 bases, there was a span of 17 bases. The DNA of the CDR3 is TGTGCCAGCTCACCCGAGGGGGTGAACACCTATTCACCCCTCCACTTT. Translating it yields CASSPEGVNTYSPLHF.

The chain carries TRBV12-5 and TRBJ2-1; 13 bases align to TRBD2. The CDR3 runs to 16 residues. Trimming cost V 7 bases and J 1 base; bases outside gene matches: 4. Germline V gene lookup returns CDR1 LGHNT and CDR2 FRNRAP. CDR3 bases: TGTGCTAGTGCCCGGACTAGCGGGGGTTCCTACAATGAGCAGTTCTTC. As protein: CASARTSGGSYNEQFF.

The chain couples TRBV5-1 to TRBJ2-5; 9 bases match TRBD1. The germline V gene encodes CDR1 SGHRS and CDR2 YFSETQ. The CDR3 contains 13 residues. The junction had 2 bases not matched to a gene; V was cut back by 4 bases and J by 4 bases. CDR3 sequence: CASSRGQGETQYF. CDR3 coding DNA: TGCGCCAGCAGCAGGGGACAGGGAGAGACCCAGTACTTC. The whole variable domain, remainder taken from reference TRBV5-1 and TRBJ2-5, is KAGVTQTPRYLIKTRGQQVTLSCSPISGHRSVSWYQQTPGQGLQFLFEYFSETQRNKGNFPGRFSGRQFSNSRSEMNVSTLELGDSALYLCASSRGQGETQYFGPGTRLLVL.

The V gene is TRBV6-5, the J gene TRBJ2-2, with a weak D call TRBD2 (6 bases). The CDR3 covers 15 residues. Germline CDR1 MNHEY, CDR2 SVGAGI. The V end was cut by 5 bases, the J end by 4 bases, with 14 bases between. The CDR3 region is CASSPVGGVTGELFF. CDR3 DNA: TGTGCCAGCAGTCCCGTCGGAGGGGTCACCGGGGAGCTGTTTTTT.

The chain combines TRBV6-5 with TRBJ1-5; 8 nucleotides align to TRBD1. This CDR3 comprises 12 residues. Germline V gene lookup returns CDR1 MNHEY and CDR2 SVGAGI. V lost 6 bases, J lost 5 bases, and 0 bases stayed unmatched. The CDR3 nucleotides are TGTGCCAGCAGGGACAGGGATCAGCCCCAGCATTTT. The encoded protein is CASRDRDQPQHF.

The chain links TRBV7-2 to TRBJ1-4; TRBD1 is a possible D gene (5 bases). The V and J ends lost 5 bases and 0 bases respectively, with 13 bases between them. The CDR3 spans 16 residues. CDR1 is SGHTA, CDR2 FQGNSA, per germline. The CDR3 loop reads CASSAGGGATNEKLFF. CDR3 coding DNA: TGTGCCAGCAGCGCGGGGGGAGGGGCAACTAATGAAAAACTGTTTTTT.

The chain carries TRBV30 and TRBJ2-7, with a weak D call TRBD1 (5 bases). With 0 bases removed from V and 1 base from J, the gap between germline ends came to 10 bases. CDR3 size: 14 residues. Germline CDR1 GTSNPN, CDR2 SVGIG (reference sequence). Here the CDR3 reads CAWSVDRQSYEQYF. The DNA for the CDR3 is TGTGCCTGGAGTGTAGATAGACAGTCCTACGAGCAGTACTTC.

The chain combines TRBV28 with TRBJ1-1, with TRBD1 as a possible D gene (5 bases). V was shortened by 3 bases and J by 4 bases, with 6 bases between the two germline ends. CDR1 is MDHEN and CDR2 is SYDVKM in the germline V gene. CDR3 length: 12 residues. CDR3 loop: CASSLGPTEAFF. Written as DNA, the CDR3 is TGTGCCAGCAGTTTGGGGCCCACTGAAGCTTTCTTT.

CDR3 in DNA: TGTGCCAGCAGTTACCCTACAGGGGGTGGTGGCTACACCTTC. Encoded protein: CASSYPTGGGGYTF. The V call is TRBV6-6, the J call TRBJ1-2; 8 bases map to TRBD1. V dropped 2 bases and J dropped 7; count of bases not matched to a gene: 6. The CDR3 covers 14 residues. Germline loops: CDR1 MNHNY, CDR2 SVGAGI (reference sequence).

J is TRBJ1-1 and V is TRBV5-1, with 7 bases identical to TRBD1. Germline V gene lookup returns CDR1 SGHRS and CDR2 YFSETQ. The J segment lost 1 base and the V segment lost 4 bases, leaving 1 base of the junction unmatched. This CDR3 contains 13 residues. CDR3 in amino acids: CASSRTGNTEAFF. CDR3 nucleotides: TGCGCCAGCAGCCGGACAGGGAACACTGAAGCTTTCTTT.

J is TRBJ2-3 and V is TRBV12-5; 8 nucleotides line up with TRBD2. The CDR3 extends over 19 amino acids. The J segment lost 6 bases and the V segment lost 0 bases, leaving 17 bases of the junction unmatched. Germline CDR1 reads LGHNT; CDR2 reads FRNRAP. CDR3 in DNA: TGTGCTAGTGGTTTGGTTTCACCAGAAGCGGGGGCCTCGGGTGATACGCAGTATTTT. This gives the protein CASGLVSPEAGASGDTQYF.